This entry concerns a single TCR beta chain. Its antigen is unknown. The sample belongs to a study of T cells in pancreatic ductal adenocarcinoma. Whole-study findings and limits: Mean clonality was roughly 0.11 in tumors and roughly 0.067 in blood, not significantly different. Tumor-versus-blood clonality comparisons may be biased toward lower tumor diversity. Results skew toward the minority of patients with early-stage disease.

The V and J ends lost 0 bases and 7 bases respectively, with 22 bases between them. The CDR3 contains 18 residues. Per the germline V gene, CDR1 is PRHDT and CDR2 is FYEKMQ (reference sequence). The repertoire was sequenced with immunoSEQ multiplex PCR; TCRdb's copy has only in-frame clones and lacks some. Of about 97,000 clones in the sample, about 95% were seen once. Surgery without prior neoadjuvant therapy was the treatment of the selected pancreatic ductal adenocarcinoma patients. The sequencing input was PBMCs. This sequence was found in a human donor with pancreatic ductal adenocarcinoma. The chain has TRBV13 and TRBJ2-1, with TRBD2 as a possible D gene (6 bases). This chain's CDR3 is CASSLGPGTREFLNEQFF. CDR3 bases: TGTGCCAGCAGCTTAGGCCCCGGTACTCGGGAGTTCTTAAATGAGCAGTTCTTC.